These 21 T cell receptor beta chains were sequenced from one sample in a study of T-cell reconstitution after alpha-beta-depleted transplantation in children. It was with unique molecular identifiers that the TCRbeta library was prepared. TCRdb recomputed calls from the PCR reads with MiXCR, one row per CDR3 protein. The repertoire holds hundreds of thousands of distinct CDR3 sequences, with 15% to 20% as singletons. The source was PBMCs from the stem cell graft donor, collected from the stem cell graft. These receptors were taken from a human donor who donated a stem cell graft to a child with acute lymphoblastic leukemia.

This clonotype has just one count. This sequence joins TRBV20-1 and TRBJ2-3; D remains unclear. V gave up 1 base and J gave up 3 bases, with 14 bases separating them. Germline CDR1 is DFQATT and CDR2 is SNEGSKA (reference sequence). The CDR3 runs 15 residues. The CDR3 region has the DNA TGCAGTGCTAGAGCCCCTACTACGCGGACAGATACGCAGTATTTT. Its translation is CSARAPTTRTDTQYF.

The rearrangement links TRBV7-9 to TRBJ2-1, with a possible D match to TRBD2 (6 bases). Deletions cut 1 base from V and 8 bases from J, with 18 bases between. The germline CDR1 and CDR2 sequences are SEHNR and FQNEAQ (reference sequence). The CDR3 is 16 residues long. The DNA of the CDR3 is TGTGCCAGCAGCTTAGGGGGTAGGTCGATAGCGGATGAGCAGTTCTTC. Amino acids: CASSLGGRSIADEQFF.

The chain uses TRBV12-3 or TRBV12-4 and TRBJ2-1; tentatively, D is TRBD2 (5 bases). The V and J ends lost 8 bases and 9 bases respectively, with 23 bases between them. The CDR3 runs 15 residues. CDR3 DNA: TGTGCCAGCCGGGGATCTAACTTAAGGCGTCCTGAGCAGTTCTTC. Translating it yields CASRGSNLRRPEQFF.

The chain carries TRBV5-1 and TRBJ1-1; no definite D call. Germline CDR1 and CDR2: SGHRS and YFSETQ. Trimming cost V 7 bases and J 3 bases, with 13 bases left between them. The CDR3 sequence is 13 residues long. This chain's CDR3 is CASRLEGYTEAFF. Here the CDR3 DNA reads TGCGCCAGCCGACTCGAAGGATACACTGAAGCTTTCTTT.

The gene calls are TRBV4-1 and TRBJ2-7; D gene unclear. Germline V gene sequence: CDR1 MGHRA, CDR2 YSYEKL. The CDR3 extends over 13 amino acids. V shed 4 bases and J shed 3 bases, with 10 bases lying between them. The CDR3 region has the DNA TGCGCCAGCAGCCCCCCCCTGGACTACGAGCAGTACTTC. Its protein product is CASSPPLDYEQYF.

The CDR3 loop is CAQGKGRSSGANVLTF. The CDR3 DNA reads TGTGCCCAGGGGAAGGGCCGAAGCTCTGGGGCCAACGTCCTGACTTTC. This chain uses TRBV7-3 with TRBJ2-6, with D maybe TRBD1 (6 bases). This CDR3 is built from 16 residues. V was cut by 11 bases and J by 0 bases, with 17 bases left in between. Germline assignment: CDR1 SGHTA and CDR2 FQGTGA.

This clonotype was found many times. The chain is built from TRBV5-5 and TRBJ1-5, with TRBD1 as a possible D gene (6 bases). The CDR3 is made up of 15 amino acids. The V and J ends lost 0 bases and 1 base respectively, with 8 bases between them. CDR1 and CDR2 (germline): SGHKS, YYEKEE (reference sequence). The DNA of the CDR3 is TGTGCCAGCAGCTTGGTTACAGGGAGCAATCAGCCCCAGCATTTT. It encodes CASSLVTGSNQPQHF.

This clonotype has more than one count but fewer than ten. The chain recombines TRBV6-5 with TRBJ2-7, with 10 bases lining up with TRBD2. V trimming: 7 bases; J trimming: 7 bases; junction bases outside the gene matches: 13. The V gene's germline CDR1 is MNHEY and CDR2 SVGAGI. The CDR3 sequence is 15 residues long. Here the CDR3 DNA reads TGTGCCAGCACGGTACTAGCGGGATCCAGCTTAGAGCAGTACTTC. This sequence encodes CASTVLAGSSLEQYF.

Here the CDR3 DNA reads TGCGCCAGCACCCTGGGAGGGAGCACAGATACGCAGTATTTT. It is translated as CASTLGGSTDTQYF. The chain carries TRBV5-1 and TRBJ2-3; the match to TRBD2 covers 7 bases. The V gene end was trimmed by 6 bases and the J gene end by 0 bases; junction bases not matched to a gene: 4. The CDR3 spans 14 residues. From germline, CDR1 is SGHRS and CDR2 YFSETQ.

For the CDR3, the DNA is TGTGCCAGCAGTTATAGCGGGAGGGCCTACAATGAGCAGTTCTTC. It yields the protein CASSYSGRAYNEQFF. V usage is TRBV6-5 and J usage is TRBJ2-1, with 11 nucleotides matching TRBD2. The CDR3 covers 15 residues. Germline assignment: CDR1 MNHEY and CDR2 SVGAGI. V was pared by 3 bases and J by 2 bases, with 0 bases of the junction left unmatched.

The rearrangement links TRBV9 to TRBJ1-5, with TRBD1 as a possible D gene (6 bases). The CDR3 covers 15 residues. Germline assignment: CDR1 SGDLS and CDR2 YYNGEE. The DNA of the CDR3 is TGTGCACAGGGTAGGCCAAACTCTATTAATCAGCCCCAGCATTTT. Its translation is CAQGRPNSINQPQHF.

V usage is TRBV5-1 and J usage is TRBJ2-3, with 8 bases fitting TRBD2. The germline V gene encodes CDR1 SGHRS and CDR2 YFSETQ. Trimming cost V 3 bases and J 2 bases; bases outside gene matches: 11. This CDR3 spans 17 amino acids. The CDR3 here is CASSSFSGGPPTDTQYF. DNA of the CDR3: TGCGCCAGCAGCTCCTTCAGCGGGGGCCCCCCCACAGATACGCAGTATTTT.

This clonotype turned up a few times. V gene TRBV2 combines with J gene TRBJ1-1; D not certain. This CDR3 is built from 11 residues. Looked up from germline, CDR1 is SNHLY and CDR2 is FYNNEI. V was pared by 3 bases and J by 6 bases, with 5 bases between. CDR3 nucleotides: TGTGCCAGCAGTGAGGTCTCTGAAGCTTTCTTT. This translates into CASSEVSEAFF. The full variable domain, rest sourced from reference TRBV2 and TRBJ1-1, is EPEVTQTPSHQVTQMGQEVILRCVPISNHLYFYWYRQILGQKVEFLVSFYNNEISEKSEIFDDQFSVERPDGSNFTLKIRSTKLEDSAMYFCASSEVSEAFFGQGTRLTVV.

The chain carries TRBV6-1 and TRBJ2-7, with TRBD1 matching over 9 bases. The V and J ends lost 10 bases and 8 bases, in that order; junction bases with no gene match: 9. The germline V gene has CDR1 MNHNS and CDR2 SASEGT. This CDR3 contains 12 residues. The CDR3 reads CATPGQGHQQYF. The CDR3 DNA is TGTGCCACCCCGGGACAGGGCCACCAGCAGTACTTC.

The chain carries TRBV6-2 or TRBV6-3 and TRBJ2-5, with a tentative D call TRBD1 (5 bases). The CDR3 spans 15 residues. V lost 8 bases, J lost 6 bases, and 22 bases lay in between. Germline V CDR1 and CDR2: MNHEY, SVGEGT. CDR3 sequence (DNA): TGTGCCAGCCGAAGACCGACAGACCCCAGGAAGACCCAGTACTTC. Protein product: CASRRPTDPRKTQYF.

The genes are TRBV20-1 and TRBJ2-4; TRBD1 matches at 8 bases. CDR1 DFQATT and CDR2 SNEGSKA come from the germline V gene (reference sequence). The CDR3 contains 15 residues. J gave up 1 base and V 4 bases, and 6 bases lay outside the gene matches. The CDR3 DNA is TGCAGTGCTACTTCGACAGGGGCGGCCAAAAACATTCAGTACTTC. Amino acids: CSATSTGAAKNIQYF.

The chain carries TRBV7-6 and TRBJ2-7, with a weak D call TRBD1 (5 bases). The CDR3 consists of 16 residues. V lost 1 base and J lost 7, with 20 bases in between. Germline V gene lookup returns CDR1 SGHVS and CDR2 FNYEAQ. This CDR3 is CASSLGAAGSPGEQYF. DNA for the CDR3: TGTGCCAGCAGCTTAGGGGCGGCAGGGTCCCCCGGGGAGCAGTACTTC.

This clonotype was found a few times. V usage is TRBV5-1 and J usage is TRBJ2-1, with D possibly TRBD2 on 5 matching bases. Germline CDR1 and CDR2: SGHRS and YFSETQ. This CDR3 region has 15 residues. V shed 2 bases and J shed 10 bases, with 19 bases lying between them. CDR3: CASSLAWTGEREQFF. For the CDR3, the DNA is TGCGCCAGCAGCTTAGCATGGACTGGCGAAAGGGAGCAGTTCTTC.

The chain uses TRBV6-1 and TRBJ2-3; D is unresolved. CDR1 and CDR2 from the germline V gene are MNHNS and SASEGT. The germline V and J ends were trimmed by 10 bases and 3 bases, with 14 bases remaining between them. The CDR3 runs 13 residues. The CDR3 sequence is CATLFLSTDTQYF. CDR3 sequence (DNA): TGTGCCACCCTCTTTTTGTCGACAGATACGCAGTATTTT.

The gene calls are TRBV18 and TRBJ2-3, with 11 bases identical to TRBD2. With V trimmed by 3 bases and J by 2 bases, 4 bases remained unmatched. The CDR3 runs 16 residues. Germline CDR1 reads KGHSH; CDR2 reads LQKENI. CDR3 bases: TGTGCCAGCTCACCGACGACTAGCGGGATCACAGATACGCAGTATTTT. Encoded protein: CASSPTTSGITDTQYF.

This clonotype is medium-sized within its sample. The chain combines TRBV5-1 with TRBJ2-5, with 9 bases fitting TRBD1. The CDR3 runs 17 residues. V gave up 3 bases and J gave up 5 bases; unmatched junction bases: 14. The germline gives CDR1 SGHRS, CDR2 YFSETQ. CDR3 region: CASSSGTGRVVEETQYF. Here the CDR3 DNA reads TGCGCCAGCAGCTCCGGGACAGGGCGTGTTGTGGAGGAGACCCAGTACTTC.